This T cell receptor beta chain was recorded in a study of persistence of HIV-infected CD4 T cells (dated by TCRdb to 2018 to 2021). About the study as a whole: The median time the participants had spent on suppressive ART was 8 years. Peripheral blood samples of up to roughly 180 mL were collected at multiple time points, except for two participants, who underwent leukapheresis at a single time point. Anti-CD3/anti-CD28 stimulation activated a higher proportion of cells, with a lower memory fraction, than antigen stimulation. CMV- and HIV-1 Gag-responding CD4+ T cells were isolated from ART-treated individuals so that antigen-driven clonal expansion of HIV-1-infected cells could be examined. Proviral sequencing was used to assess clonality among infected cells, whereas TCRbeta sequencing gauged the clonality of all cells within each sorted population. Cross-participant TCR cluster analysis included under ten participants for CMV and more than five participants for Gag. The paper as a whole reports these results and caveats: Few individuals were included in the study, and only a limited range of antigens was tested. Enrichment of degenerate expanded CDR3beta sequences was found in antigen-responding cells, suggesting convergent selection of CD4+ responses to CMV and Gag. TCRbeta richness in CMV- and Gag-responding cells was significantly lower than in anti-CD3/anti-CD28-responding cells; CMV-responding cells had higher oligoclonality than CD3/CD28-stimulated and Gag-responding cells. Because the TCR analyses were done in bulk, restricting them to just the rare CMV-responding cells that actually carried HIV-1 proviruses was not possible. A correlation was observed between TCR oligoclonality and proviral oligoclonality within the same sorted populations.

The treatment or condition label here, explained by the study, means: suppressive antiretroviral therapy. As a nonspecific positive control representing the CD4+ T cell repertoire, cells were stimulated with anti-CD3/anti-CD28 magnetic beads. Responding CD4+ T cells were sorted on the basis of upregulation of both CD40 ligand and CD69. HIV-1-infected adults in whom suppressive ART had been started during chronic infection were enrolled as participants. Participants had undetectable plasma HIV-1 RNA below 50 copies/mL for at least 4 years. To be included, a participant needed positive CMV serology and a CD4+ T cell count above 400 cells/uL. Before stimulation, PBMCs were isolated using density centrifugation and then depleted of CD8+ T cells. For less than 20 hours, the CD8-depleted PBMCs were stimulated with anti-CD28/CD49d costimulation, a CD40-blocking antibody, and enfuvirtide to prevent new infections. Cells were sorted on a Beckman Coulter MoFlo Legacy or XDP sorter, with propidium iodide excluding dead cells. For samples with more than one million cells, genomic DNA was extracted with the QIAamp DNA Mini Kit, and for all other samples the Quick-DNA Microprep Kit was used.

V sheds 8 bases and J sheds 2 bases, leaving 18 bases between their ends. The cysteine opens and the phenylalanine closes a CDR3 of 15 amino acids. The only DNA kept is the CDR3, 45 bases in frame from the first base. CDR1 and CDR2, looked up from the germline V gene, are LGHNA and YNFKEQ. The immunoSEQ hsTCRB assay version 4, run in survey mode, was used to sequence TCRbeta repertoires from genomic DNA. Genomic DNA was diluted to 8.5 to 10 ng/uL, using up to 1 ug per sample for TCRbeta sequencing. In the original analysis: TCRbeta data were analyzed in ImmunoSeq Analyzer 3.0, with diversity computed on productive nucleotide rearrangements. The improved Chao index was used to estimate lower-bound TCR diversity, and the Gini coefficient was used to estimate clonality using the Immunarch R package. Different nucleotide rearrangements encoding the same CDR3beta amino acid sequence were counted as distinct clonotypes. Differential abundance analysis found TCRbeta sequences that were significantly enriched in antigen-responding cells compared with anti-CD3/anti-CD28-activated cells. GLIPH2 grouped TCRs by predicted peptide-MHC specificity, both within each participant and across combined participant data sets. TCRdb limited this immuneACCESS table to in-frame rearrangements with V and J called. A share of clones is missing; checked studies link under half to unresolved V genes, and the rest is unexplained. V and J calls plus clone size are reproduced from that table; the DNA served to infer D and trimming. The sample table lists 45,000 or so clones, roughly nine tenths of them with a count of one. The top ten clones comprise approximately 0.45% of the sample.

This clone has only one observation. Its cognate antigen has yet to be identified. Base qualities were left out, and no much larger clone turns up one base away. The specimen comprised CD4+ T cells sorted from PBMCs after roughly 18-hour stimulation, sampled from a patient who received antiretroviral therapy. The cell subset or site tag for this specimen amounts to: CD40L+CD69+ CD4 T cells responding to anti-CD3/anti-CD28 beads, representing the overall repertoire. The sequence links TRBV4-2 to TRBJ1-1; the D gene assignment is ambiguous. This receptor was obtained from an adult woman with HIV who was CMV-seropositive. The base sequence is TGTGCCAGCCTAACGCAGGCCACGAGTAACACTGAAGCTTTCTTT. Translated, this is CASLTQATSNTEAFF.